Sequencing of this TCR beta chain was carried out in a study of Ad26.COV2.S vaccination and SARS-CoV-2 variants. Study summary: Donor was in the COV1001 Ad26.COV2.S trial arm. Participants got Ad26.COV2.S intramuscularly, once or twice 56 days apart. Study-wide findings and caveats: Responses of spike-specific T cells (both CD8+ and CD4+) reportedly showed substantial breadth after vaccination.

With respect to this clone: Its cognate antigen is unknown.

Generated by immunoSEQ multiplex PCR, the TCRdb table keeps only in-frame clones and is missing some. This sample yields 300,000 to 400,000 clones, of which more than 75% are seen a single time; around 3.7% belongs to the top ten. Treatment meaning: 19 received Ad26.COV2.S at low or high dose, single or two shots; 5 received placebo; per-sample allocation not given. Specimen acquisition occurred on day 63 following the initial vaccine or placebo injection. Based in Boston, the donor was an adult of 18-55 years. The sample in question was peripheral blood, obtained in a trial of Ad26.COV2.S vaccine versus placebo. The clonotype was recovered from a person between 18 and 65 years old who received the Ad26.COV2.S COVID-19 vaccine or a placebo.

The CDR3 sequence is CASSLPGSYNEQFF. For the CDR3, the DNA is TGTGCCAGCAGTTTACCTGGCTCCTACAATGAGCAGTTCTTC. This chain connects TRBV27 to TRBJ2-1; D remains ambiguous. V shed 2 bases and J shed 0 bases, with 5 bases lying between them. The CDR3 is 14 amino acids. Germline lookup yields CDR1 MNHEY and CDR2 SMNVEV (reference sequence).